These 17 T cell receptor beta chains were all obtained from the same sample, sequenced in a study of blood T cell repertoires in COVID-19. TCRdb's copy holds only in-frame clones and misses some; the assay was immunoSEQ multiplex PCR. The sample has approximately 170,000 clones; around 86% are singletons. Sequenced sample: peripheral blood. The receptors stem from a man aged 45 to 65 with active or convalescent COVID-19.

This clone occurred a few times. CDR3 DNA: TGTGCCATCAGTGACCAAGAGCGGGCTTCCTCCTACGAGCAGTACTTC. Residues: CAISDQERASSYEQYF. The chain links TRBV10-3 to TRBJ2-7, with D maybe TRBD2 (6 bases). Deletions cut 3 bases from V and 0 bases from J, with 15 bases between. Germline values: CDR1 ENHRY, CDR2 SYGVKD. The CDR3 has 16 residues.

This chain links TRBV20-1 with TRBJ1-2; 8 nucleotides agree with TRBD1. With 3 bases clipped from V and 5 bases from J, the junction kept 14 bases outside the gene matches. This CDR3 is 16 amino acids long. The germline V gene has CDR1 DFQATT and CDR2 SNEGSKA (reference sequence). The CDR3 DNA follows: TGCAGTGCTAGTGCAGGGGGCGGTCTATTGAGGTATGGCTACACCTTC. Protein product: CSASAGGGLLRYGYTF.

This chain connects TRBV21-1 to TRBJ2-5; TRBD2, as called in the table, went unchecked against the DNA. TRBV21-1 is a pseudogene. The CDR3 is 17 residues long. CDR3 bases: TGTGCCATCCTAATTCCAGGGACTAGCGGGGAACAAGAGACCCAGTACTTC. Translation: CAILIPGTSGEQETQYF.

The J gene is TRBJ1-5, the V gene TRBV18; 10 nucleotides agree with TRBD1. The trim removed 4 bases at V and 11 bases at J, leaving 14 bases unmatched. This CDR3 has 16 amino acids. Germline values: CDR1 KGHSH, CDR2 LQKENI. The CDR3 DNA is TGTGCCAGCTCACAAACCGGGACAGGGGCCTTGGGGTCCCAGCATTTT. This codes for CASSQTGTGALGSQHF.

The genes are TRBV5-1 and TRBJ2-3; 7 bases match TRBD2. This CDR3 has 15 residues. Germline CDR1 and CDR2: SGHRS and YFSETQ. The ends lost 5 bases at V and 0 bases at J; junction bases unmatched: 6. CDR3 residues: CASRWSGVSTDTQYF. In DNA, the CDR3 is TGCGCCAGCAGATGGAGCGGGGTGAGCACAGATACGCAGTATTTT.

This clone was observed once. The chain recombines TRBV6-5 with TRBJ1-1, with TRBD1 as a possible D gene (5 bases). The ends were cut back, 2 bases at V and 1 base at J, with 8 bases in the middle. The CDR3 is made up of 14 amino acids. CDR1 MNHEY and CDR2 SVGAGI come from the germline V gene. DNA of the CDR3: TGTGCCAGCAGTTACGTCAGGGAGAACACTGAAGCTTTCTTT. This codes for CASSYVRENTEAFF.

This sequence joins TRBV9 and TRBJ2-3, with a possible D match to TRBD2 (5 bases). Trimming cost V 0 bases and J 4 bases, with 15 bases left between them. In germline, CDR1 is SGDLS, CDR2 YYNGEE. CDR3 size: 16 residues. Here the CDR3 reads CASSVDSRLASDTQYF. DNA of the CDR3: TGTGCCAGCAGCGTAGATTCAAGGCTAGCCTCAGATACGCAGTATTTT.

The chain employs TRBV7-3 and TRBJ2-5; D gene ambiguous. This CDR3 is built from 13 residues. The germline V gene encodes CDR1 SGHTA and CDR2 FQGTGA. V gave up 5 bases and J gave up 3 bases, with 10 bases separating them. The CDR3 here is CASSPSEEETQYF. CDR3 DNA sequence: TGTGCCAGCAGCCCTTCCGAGGAAGAGACCCAGTACTTC.

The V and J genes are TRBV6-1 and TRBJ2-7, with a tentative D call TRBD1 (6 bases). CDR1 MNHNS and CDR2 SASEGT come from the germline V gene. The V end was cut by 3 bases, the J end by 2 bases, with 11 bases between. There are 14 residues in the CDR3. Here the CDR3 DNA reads TGTGCCAGCAGTGAGGGACACTGGGCCTACGAGCAGTACTTC. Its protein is CASSEGHWAYEQYF.

The CDR3 region is CASSQVAGGAIYGYTF. The CDR3 nucleotides read TGTGCCAGCAGCCAAGTTGCAGGGGGCGCGATCTATGGCTACACCTTC. V gene TRBV3-1 (or the pseudogene TRBV3-2) combines with J gene TRBJ1-2; 8 bases line up with TRBD1. After removal of 1 base from V and 4 bases from J, the junction contained 8 bases not matched to a gene. This CDR3 has 16 residues. Germline loops: CDR1 LGHDT, CDR2 YNNKEL (reference sequence).

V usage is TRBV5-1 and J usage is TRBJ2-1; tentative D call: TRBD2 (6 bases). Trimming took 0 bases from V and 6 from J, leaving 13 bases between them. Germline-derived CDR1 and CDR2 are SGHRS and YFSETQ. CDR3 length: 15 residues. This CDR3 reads CASSLARGFGNEQFF. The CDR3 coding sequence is TGCGCCAGCAGCTTGGCTCGGGGGTTCGGCAATGAGCAGTTCTTC.

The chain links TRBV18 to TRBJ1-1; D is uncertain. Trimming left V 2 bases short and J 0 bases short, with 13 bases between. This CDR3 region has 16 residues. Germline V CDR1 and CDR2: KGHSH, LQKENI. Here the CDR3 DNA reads TGTGCCAGCTCACCAGTTCGCTCCGGGTTGAACACTGAAGCTTTCTTT. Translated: CASSPVRSGLNTEAFF.

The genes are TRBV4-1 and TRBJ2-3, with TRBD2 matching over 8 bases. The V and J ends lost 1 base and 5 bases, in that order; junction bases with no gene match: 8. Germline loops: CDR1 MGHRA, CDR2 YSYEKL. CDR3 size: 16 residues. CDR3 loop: CASSQAGRAGGDTQYF. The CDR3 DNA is TGCGCCAGCAGCCAAGCTGGCCGGGCGGGGGGAGATACGCAGTATTTT.

The CDR3 nucleotides read TGTGCCAGCAGCTTCTATCTAGGCAATCAGCCCCAGCATTTT. This sequence encodes CASSFYLGNQPQHF. The V gene is TRBV5-5, the J gene TRBJ1-5; D unclear. This CDR3 comprises 14 residues. Germline V gene sequence: CDR1 SGHKS, CDR2 YYEKEE (reference sequence). The V end lost 2 bases, the J end lost 2 bases, and 8 bases lay between the germline ends.

The CDR3 protein is CASSPPLEWRGGRNEQFF. CDR3 sequence (DNA): TGTGCCAGCAGCCCCCCTTTAGAATGGCGGGGGGGCCGCAATGAGCAGTTCTTC. V gene TRBV7-6 combines with J gene TRBJ2-1; 9 nucleotides align to TRBD2. This CDR3 has 18 residues. V was clipped by 5 bases and J by 6 bases; unmatched bases: 17. Germline values: CDR1 SGHVS, CDR2 FNYEAQ.

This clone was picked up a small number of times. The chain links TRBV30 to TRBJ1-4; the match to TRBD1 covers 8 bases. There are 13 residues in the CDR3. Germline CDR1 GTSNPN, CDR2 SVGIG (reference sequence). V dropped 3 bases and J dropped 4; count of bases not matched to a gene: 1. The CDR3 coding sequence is TGTGCCTGGAGGGGACAGGTTAATGAAAAACTGTTTTTT. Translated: CAWRGQVNEKLFF.

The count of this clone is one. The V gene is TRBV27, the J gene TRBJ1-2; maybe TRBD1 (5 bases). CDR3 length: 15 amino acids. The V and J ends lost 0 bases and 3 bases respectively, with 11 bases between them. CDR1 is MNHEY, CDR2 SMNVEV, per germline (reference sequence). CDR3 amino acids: CASSLSRGSHYGYTF. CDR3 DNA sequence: TGTGCCAGCAGTTTATCGCGGGGGTCCCACTATGGCTACACCTTC.